This T cell receptor (beta chain) was profiled in a study of shared clonotypes between healthy human individuals. Sequenced by immunoSEQ multiplex PCR; TCRdb stores in-frame clones only, minus some. This sample has approximately 2.3 million clones, with over 85% found just once. Losses at the gene ends were 3 bases for V and 3 bases for J; bases not matched to a gene: 6. CDR3 length: 16 residues. CDR1 is SEHNR and CDR2 is FQNEAQ in the germline V gene (reference sequence). The sample comprised naive CD4+ T cells from PBMCs. Subset in this sample: CD45RA+ positively selected. The sequence came from a man in his late teens or twenties in good health. Some clones in this sample may be carry-over from other donors' samples. The chain couples TRBV7-9 to TRBJ1-2, with 11 nucleotides matching TRBD1. CDR3 bases: TGTGCCAGCAGCTTTGGGACAGGGGGGATGGACTATGGCTACACCTTC. Its translation: CASSFGTGGMDYGYTF.